This T cell receptor (beta chain) was captured in a study of T-cell reconstitution after alpha-beta-depleted transplantation in children. Trimming took 1 base from V and 4 from J, leaving 14 bases between them. Germline CDR1 and CDR2: SGHRS and YFSETQ. CDR3 length: 15 residues. General study points: By about two months after transplant, alpha-beta T cells reportedly arose from several hundred graft clones that had expanded.

This clonotype was picked up a small number of times. Its antigen is undetermined. The TCRbeta library was prepared with unique molecular identifiers. MiXCR was run by TCRdb on the PCR reads, yielding one entry per CDR3 protein. The table lists around 100,000 distinct CDR3 sequences, over 9% of them singletons, with 30% to 35% in the top ten. The receptor was derived from a boy aged 2 to 9 with acute lymphoblastic leukemia, due to receive a stem cell transplant. The sequences come from PBMCs, collected before TCRalphabeta/CD19-depleted stem cell transplant. The V gene is TRBV5-1, the J gene TRBJ1-1; no definite D call. DNA of the CDR3: TGCGCCAGCAGCTTGACAGATCAAATAGTCACTGAAGCTTTCTTT. It yields the protein CASSLTDQIVTEAFF.